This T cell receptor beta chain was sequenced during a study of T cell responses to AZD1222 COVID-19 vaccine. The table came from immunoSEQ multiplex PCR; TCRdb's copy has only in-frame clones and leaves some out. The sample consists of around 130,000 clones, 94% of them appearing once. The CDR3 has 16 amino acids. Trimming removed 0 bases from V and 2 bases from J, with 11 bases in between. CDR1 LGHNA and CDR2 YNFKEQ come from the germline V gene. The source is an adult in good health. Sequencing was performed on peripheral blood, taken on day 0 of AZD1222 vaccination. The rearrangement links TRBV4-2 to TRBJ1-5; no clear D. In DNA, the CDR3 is TGTGCCAGCAGCCAAGATGGGTCCGGGGGCAATCAGCCCCAGCATTTT. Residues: CASSQDGSGGNQPQHF.